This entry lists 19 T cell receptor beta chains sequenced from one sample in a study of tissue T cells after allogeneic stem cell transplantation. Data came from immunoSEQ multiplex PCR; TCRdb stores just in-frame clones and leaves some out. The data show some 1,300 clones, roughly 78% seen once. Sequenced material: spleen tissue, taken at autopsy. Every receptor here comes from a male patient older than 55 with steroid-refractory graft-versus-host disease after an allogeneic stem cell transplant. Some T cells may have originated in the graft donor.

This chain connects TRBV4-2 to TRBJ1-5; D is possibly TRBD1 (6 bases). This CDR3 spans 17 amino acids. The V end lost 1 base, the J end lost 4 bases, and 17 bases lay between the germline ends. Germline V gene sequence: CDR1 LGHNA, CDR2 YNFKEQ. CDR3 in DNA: TGTGCCAGCAGCCAAGGGTGGGCAGGGGAGGGGAATCAGCCCCAGCATTTT. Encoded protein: CASSQGWAGEGNQPQHF.

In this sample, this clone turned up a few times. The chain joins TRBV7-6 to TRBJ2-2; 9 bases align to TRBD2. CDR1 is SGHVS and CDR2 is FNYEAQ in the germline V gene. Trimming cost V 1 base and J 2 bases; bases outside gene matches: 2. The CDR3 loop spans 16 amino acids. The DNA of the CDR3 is TGTGCCAGCAGCTTAGGACTAGCGGCAAACACCGGGGAGCTGTTTTTT. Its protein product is CASSLGLAANTGELFF.

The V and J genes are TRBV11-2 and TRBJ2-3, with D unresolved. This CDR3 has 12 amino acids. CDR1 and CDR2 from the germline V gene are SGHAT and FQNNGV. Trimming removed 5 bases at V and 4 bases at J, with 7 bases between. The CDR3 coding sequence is TGTGCCAGCAGCCGAGAGGCAGATACGCAGTATTTT. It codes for CASSREADTQYF.

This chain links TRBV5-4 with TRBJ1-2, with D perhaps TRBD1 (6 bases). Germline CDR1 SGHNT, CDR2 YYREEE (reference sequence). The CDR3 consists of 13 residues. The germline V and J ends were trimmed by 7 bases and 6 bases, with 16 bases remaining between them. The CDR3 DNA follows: TGTGCCAGCTACAGGGTAGGAGGGGATGGCTACACCTTC. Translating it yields CASYRVGGDGYTF.

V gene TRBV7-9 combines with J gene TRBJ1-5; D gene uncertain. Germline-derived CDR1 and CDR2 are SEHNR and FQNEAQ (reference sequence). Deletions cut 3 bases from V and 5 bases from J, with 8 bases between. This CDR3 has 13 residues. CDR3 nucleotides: TGTGCCAGCAGCTTCTCCAAGGATCAGCCCCAGCATTTT. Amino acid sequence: CASSFSKDQPQHF.

DNA for the CDR3: TGTGCCAGCTCGCGGGACTACTACAAAACCCCTCTCGGGGAGCTGTTTTTT. This gives the protein CASSRDYYKTPLGELFF. The chain combines TRBV18 with TRBJ2-2; 7 bases are shared with TRBD2. Germline V gene data show CDR1 as KGHSH and CDR2 as LQKENI. The CDR3 consists of 17 residues. V lost 6 bases, J lost 7 bases, and 17 bases stayed unmatched.

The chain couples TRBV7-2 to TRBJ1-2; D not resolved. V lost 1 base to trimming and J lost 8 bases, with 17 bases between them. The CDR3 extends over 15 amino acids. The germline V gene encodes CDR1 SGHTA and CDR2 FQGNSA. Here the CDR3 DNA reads TGTGCCAGCAGCTTAGAGGGCAGTCCTATTTACGGCTACACCTTC. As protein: CASSLEGSPIYGYTF.

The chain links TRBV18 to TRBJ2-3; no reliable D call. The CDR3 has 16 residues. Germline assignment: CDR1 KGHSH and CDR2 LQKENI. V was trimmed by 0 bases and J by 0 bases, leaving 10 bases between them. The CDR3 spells CASSPPPATSTDTQYF. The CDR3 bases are TGTGCCAGCTCACCACCGCCGGCAACTAGCACAGATACGCAGTATTTT. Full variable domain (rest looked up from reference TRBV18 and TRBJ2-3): NAGVMQNPRHLVRRRGQEARLRCSPMKGHSHVYWYRQLPEEGLKFMVYLQKENIIDESGMPKERFSAEFPKEGPSILRIQQVVRGDSAAYFCASSPPPATSTDTQYFGPGTRLTVL.

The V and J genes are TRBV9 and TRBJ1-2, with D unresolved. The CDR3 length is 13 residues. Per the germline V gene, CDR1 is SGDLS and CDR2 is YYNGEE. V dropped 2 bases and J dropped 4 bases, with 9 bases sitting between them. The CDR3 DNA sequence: TGTGCCAGCAGCGTTGACCCCTCCTATGGCTACACCTTC. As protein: CASSVDPSYGYTF. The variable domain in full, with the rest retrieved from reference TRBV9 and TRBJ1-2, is DSGVTQTPKHLITATGQRVTLRCSPRSGDLSVYWYQQSLDQGLQFLIQYYNGEERAKGNILERFSAQQFPDLHSELNLSSLELGDSALYFCASSVDPSYGYTFGSGTRLTVV.

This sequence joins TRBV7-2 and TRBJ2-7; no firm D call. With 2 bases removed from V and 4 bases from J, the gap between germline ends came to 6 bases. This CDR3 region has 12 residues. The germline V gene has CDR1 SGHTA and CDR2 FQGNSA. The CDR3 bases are TGTGCCAGCAGCTTAATCGAGTACGAGCAGTACTTC. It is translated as CASSLIEYEQYF.

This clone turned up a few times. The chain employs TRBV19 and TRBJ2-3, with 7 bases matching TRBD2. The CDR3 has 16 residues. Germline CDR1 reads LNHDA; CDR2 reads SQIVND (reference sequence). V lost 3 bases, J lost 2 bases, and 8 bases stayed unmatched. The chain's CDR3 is CASSIIGGSPTDTQYF. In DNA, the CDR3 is TGTGCCAGTAGTATCATCGGGGGGAGTCCCACAGATACGCAGTATTTT.

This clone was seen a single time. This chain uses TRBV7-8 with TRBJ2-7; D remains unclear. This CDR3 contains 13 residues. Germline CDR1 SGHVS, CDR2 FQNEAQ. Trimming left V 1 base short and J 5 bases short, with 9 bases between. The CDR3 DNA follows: TGTGCCAGCAGCTTAGTGAGACTTAACGAGCAGTACTTC. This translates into CASSLVRLNEQYF.

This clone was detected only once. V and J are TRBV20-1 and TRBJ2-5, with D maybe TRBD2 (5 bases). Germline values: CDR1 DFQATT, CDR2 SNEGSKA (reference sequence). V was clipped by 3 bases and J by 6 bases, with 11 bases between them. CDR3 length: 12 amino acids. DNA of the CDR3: TGCAGTGCTAGTGGCGGGCGGAAGACCCAGTACTTC. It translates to CSASGGRKTQYF.

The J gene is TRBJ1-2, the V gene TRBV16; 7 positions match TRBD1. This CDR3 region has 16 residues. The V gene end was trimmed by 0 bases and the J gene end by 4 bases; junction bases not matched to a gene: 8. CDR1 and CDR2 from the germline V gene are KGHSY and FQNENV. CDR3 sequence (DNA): TGTGCCAGCAGCCAATCCCCAGGGGGGACTGGCTATGGCTACACCTTC. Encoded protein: CASSQSPGGTGYGYTF. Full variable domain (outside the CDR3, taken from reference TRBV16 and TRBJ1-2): GEEVAQTPKHLVRGEGQKAKLYCAPIKGHSYVFWYQQVLKNEFKFLISFQNENVFDETGMPKERFSAKCLPNSPCSLEIQATKLEDSAVYFCASSQSPGGTGYGYTFGSGTRLTVV.

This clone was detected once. This chain's CDR3 is CASSSGQGSDTQYF. Here the CDR3 DNA reads TGTGCCAGCAGTTCAGGACAGGGGTCAGATACGCAGTATTTT. The chain uses TRBV6-5 and TRBJ2-3, with TRBD1 matching over 9 bases. The CDR3 loop spans 14 amino acids. V gave up 4 bases and J gave up 4 bases; unmatched junction bases: 3. Per the germline V gene, CDR1 is MNHEY and CDR2 is SVGAGI.

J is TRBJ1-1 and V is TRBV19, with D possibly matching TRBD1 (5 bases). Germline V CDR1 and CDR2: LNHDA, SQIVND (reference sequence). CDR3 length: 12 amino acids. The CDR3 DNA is TGTGTCGTAGGGGAGGTGAACACTGAAGCTTTCTTT. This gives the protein CVVGEVNTEAFF.

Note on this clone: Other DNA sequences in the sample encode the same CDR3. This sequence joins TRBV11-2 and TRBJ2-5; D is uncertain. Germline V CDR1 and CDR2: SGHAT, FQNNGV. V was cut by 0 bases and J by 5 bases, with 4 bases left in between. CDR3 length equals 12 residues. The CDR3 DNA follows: TGTGCCAGCAGCTTAGAAGCCGAGACCCAGTACTTC. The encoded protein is CASSLEAETQYF. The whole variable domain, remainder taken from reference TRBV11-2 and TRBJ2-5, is EAGVAQSPRYKIIEKRQSVAFWCNPISGHATLYWYQQILGQGPKLLIQFQNNGVVDDSQLPKDRFSAERLKGVDSTLKIQPAKLEDSAVYLCASSLEAETQYFGPGTRLLVL.

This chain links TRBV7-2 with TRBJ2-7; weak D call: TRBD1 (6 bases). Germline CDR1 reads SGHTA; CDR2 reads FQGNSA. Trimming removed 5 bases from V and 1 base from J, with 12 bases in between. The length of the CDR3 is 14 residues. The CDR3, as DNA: TGTGCCAGCAGCCTATGGGGGCTATCCTACGAGCAGTACTTC. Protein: CASSLWGLSYEQYF.

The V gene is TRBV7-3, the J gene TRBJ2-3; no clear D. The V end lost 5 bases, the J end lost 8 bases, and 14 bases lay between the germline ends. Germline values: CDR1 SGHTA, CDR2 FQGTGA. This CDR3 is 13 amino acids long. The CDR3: CASSPQSPVTQYF. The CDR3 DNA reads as TGTGCCAGCAGCCCCCAATCGCCAGTTACGCAGTATTTT. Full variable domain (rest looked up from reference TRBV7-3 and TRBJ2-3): GAGVSQTPSNKVTEKGKYVELRCDPISGHTALYWYRQSLGQGPEFLIYFQGTGAADDSGLPNDRFFAVRPEGSVSTLKIQRTERGDSAVYLCASSPQSPVTQYFGPGTRLTVL.